What follows are 15 T cell receptor beta chains derived from one specimen sequenced in a study of blood T cell repertoires in COVID-19. Assay: immunoSEQ multiplex PCR; the TCRdb copy retains only in-frame clones and omits some. The sample carries about 440,000 clones, 80% to 95% recorded once. Sequencing was carried out using PBMCs or T cells enriched from blood (not recorded which). These receptors originate from a man aged 18 to 30 who had recovered from COVID-19.

The J gene is TRBJ1-1, the V gene TRBV2; D perhaps matches TRBD1 (5 bases). The germline V and J ends were trimmed by 7 bases and 4 bases, with 13 bases remaining between them. Germline CDR1 reads SNHLY; CDR2 reads FYNNEI. The CDR3 is 13 amino acids. This CDR3 is CASKRDSSTEAFF. CDR3 nucleotides: TGTGCCAGCAAACGTGACAGTTCCACTGAAGCTTTCTTT. Full variable domain (missing parts from reference TRBV2 and TRBJ1-1): EPEVTQTPSHQVTQMGQEVILRCVPISNHLYFYWYRQILGQKVEFLVSFYNNEISEKSEIFDDQFSVERPDGSNFTLKIRSTKLEDSAMYFCASKRDSSTEAFFGQGTRLTVV.

The chain recombines TRBV14 with TRBJ1-4; 7 nucleotides line up with TRBD1. V shed 4 bases, J shed 13 bases, and the junction held 9 bases outside the gene matches. The CDR3 is made up of 13 amino acids. Germline values: CDR1 SGHDN, CDR2 FVKESK. The CDR3 DNA reads TGTGCCAGCAGCCCAATACCGACAGGGTTACTGTTTTTT. Translating gives CASSPIPTGLLFF.

The chain recombines TRBV4-1 with TRBJ2-2; 9 bases align to TRBD1. The V gene end was trimmed by 0 bases and the J gene end by 1 base; junction bases not matched to a gene: 3. CDR3 length: 17 amino acids. Germline CDR1 is MGHRA and CDR2 is YSYEKL. The CDR3 region is CASSQEGQGLNTGELFF. The CDR3 bases are TGCGCCAGCAGCCAAGAAGGACAGGGGTTGAACACCGGGGAGCTGTTTTTT.

The chain joins TRBV3-1 (or the pseudogene TRBV3-2) to TRBJ1-4; D uncertain. Trimming pared 4 bases from V and 5 bases from J, leaving 14 bases between. Germline values: CDR1 LGHDT, CDR2 YNNKEL (reference sequence). The CDR3 sequence is 15 residues long. The CDR3 protein is CASSRLGEPNEKLFF. The CDR3 DNA sequence: TGTGCCAGCAGCCGCCTCGGAGAGCCGAATGAAAAACTGTTTTTT.

The rearrangement joins TRBV4-2 to TRBJ2-1; weak D call: TRBD2 (5 bases). CDR3 length: 12 residues. CDR1 LGHNA and CDR2 YNFKEQ come from the germline V gene. Trimming left V 0 bases short and J 10 bases short, with 7 bases between. CDR3 sequence (DNA): TGTGCCAGCAGCCAAGATAAGCGGGAGCAGTTCTTC. This codes for CASSQDKREQFF.

The rearrangement links TRBV7-3 to TRBJ1-6; D is unclear. Germline V lookup: CDR1 SGHTA, CDR2 FQGTGA. The V and J ends lost 6 bases and 0 bases respectively, with 6 bases between them. The CDR3 has 14 residues. CDR3 nucleotide sequence: TGTGCCAGCAGTTATAGCTCCTATAATTCACCCCTCCACTTT. Translating it yields CASSYSSYNSPLHF.

This chain joins TRBV20-1 and TRBJ2-3; 7 bases align to TRBD2. CDR1 DFQATT and CDR2 SNEGSKA come from the germline V gene (reference sequence). The junction had 7 bases not matched to a gene; V was cut back by 3 bases and J by 1 base. This CDR3 is 15 amino acids long. The chain's CDR3 is CSASKASGGTDTQYF. The CDR3 DNA follows: TGCAGTGCTAGTAAAGCTAGCGGCGGCACAGATACGCAGTATTTT.

This clone has only a few counts. V gene TRBV5-1 combines with J gene TRBJ2-5; 9 nucleotides line up with TRBD1. The ends lost 1 base at V and 1 base at J; junction bases unmatched: 2. The V gene's germline CDR1 is SGHRS and CDR2 YFSETQ. There are 15 residues in the CDR3. The DNA for the CDR3 is TGCGCCAGCAGCTTGAAGACAGGGGGCCAAGAGACCCAGTACTTC. It codes for CASSLKTGGQETQYF.

A word on this clone: A much larger clonotype is one base distant, so this may be a read error. The chain combines TRBV6-5 with TRBJ2-7, with 10 bases fitting TRBD2. Trimming removed 4 bases from V and 0 bases from J; junction bases left unmatched: 3. The length of the CDR3 is 15 residues. Germline V gene sequence: CDR1 MNHEY, CDR2 SVGAGI. The CDR3 region has the DNA TGTGCCAGCAGTTCCCGGACTAGCGGCTCCTACGAGCAGTACTTC. Translation gives CASSSRTSGSYEQYF.

This clone showed up just a few times. J is TRBJ1-4 and V is TRBV3-1 (or the pseudogene TRBV3-2); possible D gene TRBD1, 5 bases. The germline gives CDR1 LGHDT, CDR2 YNNKEL (reference sequence). The CDR3 consists of 16 residues. Between the trimmed V and J ends, which lost 3 bases and 3 bases, there was a span of 14 bases. The CDR3 loop reads CASSHGLPGANEKLFF. The CDR3 coding sequence is TGTGCCAGCAGCCATGGACTTCCGGGGGCTAATGAAAAACTGTTTTTT.

This clone was picked up a small number of times. V usage is TRBV27 and J usage is TRBJ2-1; 7 bases match TRBD2. The germline V gene has CDR1 MNHEY and CDR2 SMNVEV (reference sequence). The CDR3 runs 14 residues. V lost 5 bases to trimming and J lost 4 bases; unmatched junction nucleotides: 5. This CDR3 reads CASSTSARYNEQFF. CDR3 bases: TGTGCCAGCAGTACTAGCGCCCGGTACAATGAGCAGTTCTTC.

This sequence joins TRBV7-6 and TRBJ1-2; no clear D gene. The germline CDR1 and CDR2 sequences are SGHVS and FNYEAQ. The CDR3 runs to 15 residues. Trimming cost V 2 bases and J 7 bases, with 17 bases left between them. CDR3 region: CASSLNSLPTSGYTF. The CDR3 DNA sequence: TGTGCCAGCAGCTTAAATAGCCTCCCTACCTCTGGCTACACCTTC.

This clone was picked up one time. The V and J genes are TRBV10-3 and TRBJ2-3; TRBD2 aligns across 11 bases. The CDR3 covers 14 residues. V was pared by 10 bases and J by 2 bases, with 5 bases of the junction left unmatched. Germline CDR1 reads ENHRY; CDR2 reads SYGVKD. The CDR3 here is CATSSGGSTDTQYF. Here the CDR3 DNA reads TGTGCCACCTCTAGCGGGGGGTCCACAGATACGCAGTATTTT.

V and J are TRBV29-1 and TRBJ2-1; a possible D gene is TRBD1 (6 bases). With 8 bases removed from V and 10 bases from J, the gap between germline ends came to 12 bases. Germline V gene sequence: CDR1 SQVTM, CDR2 ANQGSEA. The CDR3 contains 10 residues. The CDR3 DNA sequence: TGCAGCACCAGGGGTGGCGAGCAGTTCTTC. It codes for CSTRGGEQFF.

The chain joins TRBV27 to TRBJ2-7; 12 positions match TRBD2. The CDR3 extends over 14 amino acids. Germline values: CDR1 MNHEY, CDR2 SMNVEV (reference sequence). The V segment lost 6 bases and the J segment 5 bases; nucleotides outside the gene matches: 5. CDR3 in DNA: TGTGCCAGCAGGACTAGCGGGAGATTCGACGAGCAGTACTTC. It encodes CASRTSGRFDEQYF.